The 9 T cell receptor beta chains below come from one sample, sequenced in a study of CD8+ T cells in alopecia areata. Extracted RNA was reverse transcribed into cDNA, the sequencing template. Clones were read by immunoSEQ multiplex PCR, and TCRdb kept only the in-frame ones, dropping some. The sample records some 190,000 clones, roughly 66% being singletons. The treatment was: oral pan-JAK inhibitor, 5-10 mg twice daily. The source material was CD4+ T cells sorted from blood, sampled between weeks 43 and 45, from a patient treated with tofacitinib. These receptor sequences come from a human donor with alopecia areata.

Written as DNA, the CDR3 is TGTGCCAGCAGCCCGGGACAGGGTACTAACTATGGCTACACCTTC. It is translated as CASSPGQGTNYGYTF. The genes are TRBV9 and TRBJ1-2, with 9 bases aligning to TRBD1. With 4 bases clipped from V and 0 bases from J, the junction kept 4 bases outside the gene matches. This CDR3 is 15 amino acids long. CDR1 is SGDLS, CDR2 YYNGEE, per germline.

V and J are TRBV5-6 and TRBJ2-7; D possibly corresponds to TRBD2 (6 bases). Germline values: CDR1 SGHDT, CDR2 YYEEEE. Trimming took 7 bases from V and 4 from J, leaving 18 bases between them. The CDR3 runs to 14 residues. CDR3: CASFEEGRDYEQYF. The CDR3 coding sequence is TGTGCCAGCTTCGAGGAGGGACGAGATTACGAGCAGTACTTC.

For the CDR3, the DNA is TGCAGCGTTGTGAGGACAGCAGAGGAAGCTTTCTTT. Amino acid sequence: CSVVRTAEEAFF. The rearrangement joins TRBV29-1 to TRBJ1-1; tentatively, D is TRBD1 (6 bases). The CDR3 totals 12 residues. Trimming removed 4 bases from V and 8 bases from J, with 14 bases in between. CDR1 and CDR2 (germline): SQVTM, ANQGSEA.

The chain couples TRBV5-1 to TRBJ2-2; 8 bases line up with TRBD1. Germline V gene lookup returns CDR1 SGHRS and CDR2 YFSETQ. The CDR3 has 15 residues. V was pared by 7 bases and J by 7 bases, with 12 bases of the junction left unmatched. The CDR3 is CASGFKGQVHGELFF. The CDR3 DNA reads TGCGCCAGCGGTTTCAAGGGACAGGTCCACGGGGAGCTGTTTTTT.

The V call is TRBV2, the J call TRBJ2-3; D may be TRBD2 (5 bases). The ends were cut back, 3 bases at V and 0 bases at J, with 10 bases in the middle. This CDR3 is 15 amino acids long. The germline V gene encodes CDR1 SNHLY and CDR2 FYNNEI. CDR3 in amino acids: CASSDKLGSTDTQYF. In DNA, the CDR3 is TGTGCCAGCAGTGATAAACTAGGGAGCACAGATACGCAGTATTTT. The complete variable domain, with remaining parts taken from reference TRBV2 and TRBJ2-3, reads EPEVTQTPSHQVTQMGQEVILRCVPISNHLYFYWYRQILGQKVEFLVSFYNNEISEKSEIFDDQFSVERPDGSNFTLKIRSTKLEDSAMYFCASSDKLGSTDTQYFGPGTRLTVL.

This clone was detected only once. The chain recombines TRBV9 with TRBJ2-1; D uncertain. Trimming left V 3 bases short and J 3 bases short, with 13 bases between. In germline, CDR1 is SGDLS, CDR2 YYNGEE. The CDR3 extends over 15 amino acids. Written as DNA, the CDR3 is TGTGCCAGCAGCGGAGGTGTGCCCCTCTACAATGAGCAGTTCTTC. Protein sequence: CASSGGVPLYNEQFF. Full variable domain (remainder filled in from reference TRBV9 and TRBJ2-1): DSGVTQTPKHLITATGQRVTLRCSPRSGDLSVYWYQQSLDQGLQFLIQYYNGEERAKGNILERFSAQQFPDLHSELNLSSLELGDSALYFCASSGGVPLYNEQFFGPGTRLTVL.

This rearrangement joins TRBV11-2 to TRBJ1-2; D is ambiguous. Germline lookup yields CDR1 SGHAT and CDR2 FQNNGV. This CDR3 region has 13 residues. V lost 0 bases, J lost 5 bases, and 7 bases lay in between. The CDR3 loop is CASSLDAEYGYTF. In nucleotides, the CDR3 is TGTGCCAGCAGCTTAGACGCCGAATATGGCTACACCTTC.

V gene TRBV29-1 combines with J gene TRBJ1-1; D remains ambiguous. The CDR3 is 14 amino acids. Trimming removed 3 bases from V and 0 bases from J, with 11 bases in between. CDR1 and CDR2 from the germline V gene are SQVTM and ANQGSEA. For the CDR3, the DNA is TGCAGCGTTGAGACCGTAGTTCTGAACACTGAAGCTTTCTTT. It specifies CSVETVVLNTEAFF.

The chain carries TRBV29-1 and TRBJ1-5; TRBD1 agrees at 7 bases. The CDR3 covers 15 residues. With V trimmed by 7 bases and J by 2 bases, 11 bases remained unmatched. Per germline, CDR1 SQVTM and CDR2 ANQGSEA. For the CDR3, the DNA is TGCAGCGCAACACAGGGGATTGGTGGCAATCAGCCCCAGCATTTT. It specifies CSATQGIGGNQPQHF.